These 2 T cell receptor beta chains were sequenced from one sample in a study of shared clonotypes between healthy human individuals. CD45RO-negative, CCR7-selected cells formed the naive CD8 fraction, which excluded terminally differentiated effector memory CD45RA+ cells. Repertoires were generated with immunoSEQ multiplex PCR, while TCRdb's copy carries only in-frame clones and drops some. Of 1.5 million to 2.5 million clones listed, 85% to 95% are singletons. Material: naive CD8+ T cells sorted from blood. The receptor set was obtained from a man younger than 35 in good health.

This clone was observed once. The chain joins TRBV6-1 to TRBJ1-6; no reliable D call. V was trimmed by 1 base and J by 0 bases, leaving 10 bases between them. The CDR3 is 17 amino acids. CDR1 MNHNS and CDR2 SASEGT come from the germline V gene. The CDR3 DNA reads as TGTGCCAGCAGTGAAGAGGAGGTTAGCTCCTATAATTCACCCCTCCACTTT. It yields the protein CASSEEEVSSYNSPLHF.

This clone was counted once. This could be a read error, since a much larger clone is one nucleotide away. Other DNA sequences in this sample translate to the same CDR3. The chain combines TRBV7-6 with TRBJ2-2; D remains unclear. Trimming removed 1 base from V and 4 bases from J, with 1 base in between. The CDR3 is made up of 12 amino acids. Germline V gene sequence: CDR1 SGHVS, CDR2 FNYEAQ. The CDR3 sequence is CASSLGTGELFF. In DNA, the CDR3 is TGTGCCAGCAGCTTAGGCACCGGGGAGCTGTTTTTT. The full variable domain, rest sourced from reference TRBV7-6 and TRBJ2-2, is GAGVSQSPRYKVTKRGQDVALRCDPISGHVSLYWYRQALGQGPEFLTYFNYEAQQDKSGLPNDRFSAERPEGSISTLTIQRTEQRDSAMYRCASSLGTGELFFGEGSRLTVL.